This T cell receptor beta chain appears in the sequencing data of a study of shared clonotypes between healthy human individuals (dated by TCRdb to about 2020). In terms of the full investigation: The cohort included a few men and a couple of women between 18 and 49 years of age. For each donor, CD4 naive and CD4 memory were each run on three plates, CD8 naive on two plates, and CD8 memory on one plate. The study deeply sequenced blood TCR repertoires of about 5 healthy adults to estimate repertoire size and the extent of clonotype sharing between individuals. Different laboratories and diverse techniques were used to prepare libraries and sequence TCR repertoires, to increase sequencing depth and limit assay-specific biases. Each donor's leukapheresis produced roughly between roughly 0.94 and 9.5 billion PBMCs. General conclusions and limits of the study: Based on pairwise subsampling, the degree of clonotype sharing among donors was expected to be affected by sequencing depth. Incomplete sequencing was indicated by rarefaction of sorted-subset datasets, despite the large sequencing depth. Compared with non-shared clonotypes, clonotypes shared by all four sorted-subset donors had higher generation probabilities. Sampling was limited to blood, and TCR repertoires in tissue likely differ from TCR repertoires in blood. The small number of donors limited the genetic and exposure-history diversity represented. Naive subsets generally had larger estimated clonotype richness than memory subsets did. When a handful of donors were compared, the shared fraction of clonotypes was 5% to 6.5% for naive CD4, approximately 3.5% for naive CD8, roughly 2.3% for memory CD4, and 0.4% for memory CD8.

CD8 naive samples were CD45RO-negative cells positively selected for CCR7, giving a CD45RA+CCR7+ population that excluded TemRA cells. Healthy HIV-negative adults with no recently reported acute infections or vaccinations were included as donors. All donors were Caucasian adults living in Nashville, Tennessee, USA. After blood collection by leukapheresis, PBMCs were isolated using Ficoll-Histopaque density gradient centrifugation and then cryopreserved in the vapor phase of liquid nitrogen. Purity and quantity of every magnetically sorted T cell population were checked by analytical flow cytometry. Each sorted fraction had its genomic DNA isolated and then quantified by UV absorbance on a Nanodrop 2000c. As regards this clone: The antigen it recognizes is unknown. No base qualities exist here, and no much larger clone lies one base off it.

TCR CDR3 regions were amplified from genomic DNA by multiplex PCR using the deep immunoSEQ assay. Genomic DNA extracted from each cell subset was distributed evenly over all wells of several immunoSEQ 96-well plates, and each plate served as one replicate. Each replicate PCR for sorted subsets received approximately 220 ng genomic DNA, equal to about 30,000 T cell genomes. The purified libraries were quantified using a Qubit 3.0 fluorometer, sized with a Bioanalyzer 2100, and then quantified again using the KAPA Library Quantification kit. A separate single-read 150-cycle Illumina NextSeq 550 flow cell was used to sequence each immunoSEQ 96-well plate. The original pipeline was this. The immunoSEQ output contained only junctional sequences without quality scores, so filtering could not match that applied to full-length reads. To assign V/J genes and CDR3, sequences were annotated using PyIR, a Python wrapper for IgBLAST v1.9, with IMGT germline references. Reads were filtered out if the reads had weak V/J assignments (E-value above 1e-6), no CDR3, stop codons, out-of-frame junctions, or ambiguous translated residues. V3J clonotypes were defined as sequences sharing the same inferred V gene, J gene, and CDR3 amino acid sequence. Percentage overlap between repertoires was computed as shared unique clonotypes divided by the size of the smaller repertoire. RTK rarefaction, the Chao1 estimator, and Recon v2.1 estimates of unobserved clonotypes were used to assess repertoire richness. OLGA was used to compute generation probabilities for all TCRbeta clonotypes that the gDNA method yielded from four donors. The table was pulled from immuneACCESS by TCRdb, which kept in-frame rearrangements only. Such tables lose some clones; where checked, under half of the loss comes from unresolved V genes, and the rest has no known cause. The V and J calls and the clone size are those of that table, but D and trimming were determined from the DNA. The sample records around 580,000 clones, roughly 98% of which are singletons. The top ten clones comprise 0.25% to 0.35% of the sample.

This sequence originates from a man aged 25 to 40 in good health. Sequencing input: naive CD8+ T cells sorted from blood. The cell subset or site label, read with the paper, signifies: CD45RA+CCR7+.

The encoded CDR3 is CASRPPGRTDTQYF. DNA sequence: TGTGCCAGCAGGCCCCCGGGAAGGACAGATACGCAGTATTTT. The chain couples TRBV28 to TRBJ2-3; TRBD2 is a weak D gene call, 5 bases matching. The CDR3 sequence holds 14 residues, the cysteine and phenylalanine included. Only CDR3 DNA is held: 42 bases, read in frame from base 1. Reading the germline V gene gives CDR1 MDHEN and CDR2 SYDVKM. V and J lose 6 bases and 3 bases, and a span of 13 bases separates them.